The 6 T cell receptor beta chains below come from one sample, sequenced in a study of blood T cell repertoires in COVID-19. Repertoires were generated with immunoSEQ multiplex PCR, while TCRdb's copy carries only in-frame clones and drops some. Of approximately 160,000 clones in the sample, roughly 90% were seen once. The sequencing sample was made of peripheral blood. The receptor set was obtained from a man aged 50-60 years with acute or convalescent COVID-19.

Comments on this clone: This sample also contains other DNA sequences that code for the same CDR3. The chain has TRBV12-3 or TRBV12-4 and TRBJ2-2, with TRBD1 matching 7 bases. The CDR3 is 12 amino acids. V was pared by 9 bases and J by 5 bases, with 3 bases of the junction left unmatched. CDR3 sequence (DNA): TGTGCCAGTTCCAGGGGGACCGGGGAGCTGTTTTTT. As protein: CASSRGTGELFF.

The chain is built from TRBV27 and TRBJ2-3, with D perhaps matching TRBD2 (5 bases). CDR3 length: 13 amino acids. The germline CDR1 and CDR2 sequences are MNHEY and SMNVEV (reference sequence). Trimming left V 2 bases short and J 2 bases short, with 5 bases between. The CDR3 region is CASSLGLTDTQYF. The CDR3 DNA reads TGTGCCAGCAGTTTAGGACTCACAGATACGCAGTATTTT.

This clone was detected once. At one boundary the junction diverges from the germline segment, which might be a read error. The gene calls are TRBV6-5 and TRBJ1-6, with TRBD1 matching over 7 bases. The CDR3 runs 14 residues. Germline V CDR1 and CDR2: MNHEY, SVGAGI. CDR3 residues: CAGRGGSDNSPLHF. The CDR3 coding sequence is TGTGCCGGCAGGGGGGGATCCGATAATTCACCCCTCCACTTT.

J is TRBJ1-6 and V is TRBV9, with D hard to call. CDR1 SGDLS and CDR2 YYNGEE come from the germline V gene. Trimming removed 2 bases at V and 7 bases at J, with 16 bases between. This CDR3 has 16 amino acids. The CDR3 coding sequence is TGTGCCAGCAGCGTCGACATCTTCCCCGACAATTCACCCCTCCACTTT. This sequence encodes CASSVDIFPDNSPLHF. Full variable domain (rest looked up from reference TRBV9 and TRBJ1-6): DSGVTQTPKHLITATGQRVTLRCSPRSGDLSVYWYQQSLDQGLQFLIQYYNGEERAKGNILERFSAQQFPDLHSELNLSSLELGDSALYFCASSVDIFPDNSPLHFGNGTRLTVT.

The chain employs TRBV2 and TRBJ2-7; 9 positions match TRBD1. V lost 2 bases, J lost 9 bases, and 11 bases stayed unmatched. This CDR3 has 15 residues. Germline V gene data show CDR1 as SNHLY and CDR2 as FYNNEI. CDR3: CASSERQNRGRMQYV. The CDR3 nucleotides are TGTGCCAGCAGTGAAAGGCAAAACAGGGGGCGCATGCAGTACGTC.

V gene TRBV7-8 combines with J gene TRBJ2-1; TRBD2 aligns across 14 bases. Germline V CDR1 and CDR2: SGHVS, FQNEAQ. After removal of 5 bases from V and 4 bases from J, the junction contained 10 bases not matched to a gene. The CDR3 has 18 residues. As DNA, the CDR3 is TGTGCCAGCAGCCAGACTAGCGGGGGGGCCGGGAGGTACAATGAGCAGTTCTTC. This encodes CASSQTSGGAGRYNEQFF.